This TCR beta chain is drawn from a study of shared clonotypes between healthy human individuals. General study results and limits: All-four-donor shared clonotypes had higher generation probabilities than non-shared clonotypes did.

Turning to this clone: Its antigen is not identified. This CDR3 is also generated by other DNA sequences in the sample.

The CD4+ fraction was divided into a CD45RA+ naive subset and a CD45RA-negative memory subset. The CDR3 has 14 residues. CDR1 is MNHNS and CDR2 is SASEGT in the germline V gene. V trimming: 5 bases; J trimming: 1 base; junction bases outside the gene matches: 3. Method: immunoSEQ multiplex PCR; TCRdb's copy keeps in-frame clones and lacks some. Among about 1.4 million clones listed, 96% were seen once. The sample taken for sequencing was naive CD4+ T cells sorted from blood. Noted subset: CD45RA+ positively selected. The receptor comes from a man aged 25-45 years in good health. The chain has TRBV6-1 and TRBJ2-7, with 9 bases fitting TRBD2. The CDR3 DNA is TGTGCCAGCAGTCGACTAGCGGTTTCCTACGAGCAGTACTTC. This translates into CASSRLAVSYEQYF.